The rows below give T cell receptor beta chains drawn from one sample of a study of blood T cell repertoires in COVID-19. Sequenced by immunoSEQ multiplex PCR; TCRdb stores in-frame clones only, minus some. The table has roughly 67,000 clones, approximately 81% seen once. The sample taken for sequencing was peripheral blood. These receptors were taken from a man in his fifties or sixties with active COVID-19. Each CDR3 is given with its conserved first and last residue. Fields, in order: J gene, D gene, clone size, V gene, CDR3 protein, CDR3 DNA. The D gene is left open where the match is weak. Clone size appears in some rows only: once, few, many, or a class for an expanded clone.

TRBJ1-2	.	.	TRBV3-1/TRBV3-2	CASSHRGSLLFSF	TGTGCCAGCAGCCACCGAGGGTCCCTACTGTTCTCCTTC
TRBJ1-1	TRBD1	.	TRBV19	CASSIRRQGAVNTEAFF	TGTGCCAGTAGTATCCGAAGACAGGGGGCTGTGAACACTGAAGCTTTCTTT
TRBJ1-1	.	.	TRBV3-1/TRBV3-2	CASSLTRGTEAFF	TGTGCCAGCAGCCTGACCAGGGGCACTGAAGCTTTCTTT
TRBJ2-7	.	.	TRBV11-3	CASSLHTPYEQYF	TGTGCCAGCAGCCTCCACACCCCCTACGAGCAGTACTTC
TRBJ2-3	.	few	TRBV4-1	CASSQDLAGSTDTQYF	TGCGCCAGCAGCCAAGATTTGGCGGGGAGCACAGATACGCAGTATTTT
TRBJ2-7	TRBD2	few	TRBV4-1	CASSQGLGGRASEQYF	TGCGCCAGCAGCCAAGGACTCGGCGGGAGGGCCTCCGAGCAGTACTTC
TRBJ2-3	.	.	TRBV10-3	CAISAGTKTSTDTQYF	TGTGCCATCAGTGCCGGGACAAAAACTAGCACAGATACGCAGTATTTT
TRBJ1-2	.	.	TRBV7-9	CASSRQISLGYTF	TGTGCCAGCAGCAGACAGATTTCGCTCGGCTACACCTTC
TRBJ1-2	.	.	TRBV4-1	CASSQDLQGFYGYTF	TGCGCCAGCAGCCAAGATCTCCAGGGGTTTTATGGCTACACCTTC
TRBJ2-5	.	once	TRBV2	CASSELTETQYF	TGTGCCAGCAGTGAACTAACAGAGACCCAGTACTTC
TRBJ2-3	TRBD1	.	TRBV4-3	CASSLQGASTDTQYF	TGCGCCAGCAGCCTACAGGGGGCGAGCACAGATACGCAGTATTTT
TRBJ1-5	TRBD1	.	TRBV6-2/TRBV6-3	CASSYFGTANNQPQHF	TGTGCCAGCAGTTACTTCGGGACAGCAAATAATCAGCCCCAGCATTTT
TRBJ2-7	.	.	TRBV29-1	CSVGTNSYEQYF	TGCAGCGTTGGGACTAACTCCTACGAGCAGTACTTC
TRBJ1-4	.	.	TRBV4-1	CASSHGRANEKLFF	TGCGCCAGCAGCCATGGGCGGGCTAATGAAAAACTGTTTTTT
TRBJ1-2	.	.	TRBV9	CASSVVSGGYTF	TGTGCCAGCAGCGTAGTTTCCGGTGGCTACACCTTC
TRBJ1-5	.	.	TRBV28	CASSLRQGNQPQHF	TGTGCCAGCAGTTTGCGGCAGGGGAATCAGCCCCAGCATTTT
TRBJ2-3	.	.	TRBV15	CATSRDPGGSTDTQYF	TGTGCCACCAGCAGAGACCCAGGGGGGAGCACAGATACGCAGTATTTT
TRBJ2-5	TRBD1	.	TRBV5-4	CASSFRDRETQYF	TGTGCCAGCAGCTTCCGGGACAGAGAGACCCAGTACTTC
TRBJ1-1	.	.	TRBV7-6	CASSDGTAGGVTEAFF	TGTGCCAGCAGCGACGGGACCGCCGGCGGGGTCACTGAAGCTTTCTTT
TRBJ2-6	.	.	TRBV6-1	CASSEGRAGANVLTF	TGTGCCAGCAGTGAAGGCAGGGCTGGGGCCAACGTCCTGACTTTC
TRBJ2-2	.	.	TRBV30	CAWRSGLGELFF	TGTGCCTGGAGATCAGGGCTCGGGGAGCTGTTTTTT
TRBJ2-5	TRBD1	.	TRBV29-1	CSVGTGQETQYF	TGCAGCGTCGGGACAGGTCAAGAGACCCAGTACTTC
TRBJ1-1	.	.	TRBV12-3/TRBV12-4	CACGGGTEAFF	TGTGCCTGCGGGGGGGGCACTGAAGCTTTCTTT
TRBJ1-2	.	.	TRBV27	CASSSTGTNYGYTF	TGTGCCAGCAGTTCTACGGGTACTAACTATGGCTACACCTTC
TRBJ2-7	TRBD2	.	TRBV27	CASSLFGGISSYEQYF	TGTGCCAGCAGTTTATTCGGGGGGATTAGCTCCTACGAGCAGTACTTC
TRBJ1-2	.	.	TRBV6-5	CASSYSGGEYGYTF	TGTGCCAGCAGTTACTCTGGGGGGGAATATGGCTACACCTTC
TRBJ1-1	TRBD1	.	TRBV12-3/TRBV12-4	CASSLVQGSFF	TGTGCCAGCAGTTTGGTACAGGGGTCTTTCTTT
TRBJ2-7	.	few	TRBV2	CASSEALGRGLAYEQYF	TGTGCCAGCAGTGAAGCGCTTGGGCGGGGTCTAGCCTACGAGCAGTACTTC
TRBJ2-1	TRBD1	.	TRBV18	CASSRPGTALGNEQFF	TGTGCCAGCTCCCGGCCGGGGACAGCCCTGGGCAATGAGCAGTTCTTC
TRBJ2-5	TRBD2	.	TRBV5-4	CASSLGGGLGKETQYF	TGTGCCAGCAGCTTGGGGGGGGGACTAGGGAAAGAGACCCAGTACTTC
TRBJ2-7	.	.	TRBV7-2	CASSAGTLKEQYF	TGTGCCAGCAGCGCCGGGACTCTCAAAGAGCAGTACTTC
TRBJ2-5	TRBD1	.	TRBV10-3	CAISKDRGMGETQYF	TGTGCCATCAGTAAGGACAGGGGAATGGGAGAGACCCAGTACTTC
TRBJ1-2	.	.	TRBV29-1	CSVGAEYGYTF	TGCAGCGTTGGGGCAGAATATGGCTACACCTTC
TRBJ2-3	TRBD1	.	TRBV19	CASSNRGSTDTQYF	TGTGCCAGTAGTAACAGGGGTAGCACAGATACGCAGTATTTT
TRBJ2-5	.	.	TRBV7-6	CASSSLARETQYF	TGTGCCAGCAGCTCCCTAGCTAGGGAGACCCAGTACTTC
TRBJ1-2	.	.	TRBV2	CASSPDRTGGYTF	TGTGCCAGCAGTCCCGACAGGACGGGCGGCTACACCTTC
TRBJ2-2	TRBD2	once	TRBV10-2	CASSIAGASGELFF	TGCGCCAGCAGTATAGCGGGAGCGAGCGGGGAGCTGTTTTTT
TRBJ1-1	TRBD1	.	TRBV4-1	CASSLRTGGTEAFF	TGCGCCAGCAGCCTTCGGACAGGGGGCACTGAAGCTTTCTTT
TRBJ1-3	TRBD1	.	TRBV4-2	CASSQPDRNSGNTIYF	TGTGCCAGCAGCCAACCGGACAGGAACTCTGGAAACACCATATATTTT
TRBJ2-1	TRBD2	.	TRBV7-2	CASSRTSDNEQFF	TGTGCCAGCAGCCGGACTAGCGACAATGAGCAGTTCTTC
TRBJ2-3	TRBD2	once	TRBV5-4	CASSSGTSGGAGDTQYF	TGTGCCAGCAGCTCCGGGACTAGCGGGGGGGCCGGAGATACGCAGTATTTT
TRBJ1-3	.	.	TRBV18	CASSPGTLRNSGNTIYF	TGTGCCAGCTCACCAGGGACTCTCAGGAACTCAGGAAACACCATATATTTT
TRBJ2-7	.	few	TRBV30	CAWSDTRFYEQYF	TGTGCCTGGTCGGACACAAGATTCTACGAGCAGTACTTC
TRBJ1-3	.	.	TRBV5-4	CASSLDQVPGNTIYF	TGTGCCAGCAGCTTGGACCAGGTTCCTGGAAACACCATATATTTT
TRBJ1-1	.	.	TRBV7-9	CASSFMTGYTEAFF	TGTGCCAGCAGCTTCATGACAGGTTACACTGAAGCTTTCTTT
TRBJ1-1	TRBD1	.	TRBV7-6	CASSLGTGGGAFF	TGTGCCAGCAGCTTAGGGACAGGGGGCGGAGCTTTCTTT
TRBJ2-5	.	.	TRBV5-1	CASSFFAGEETQYF	TGCGCCAGCAGCTTCTTTGCGGGTGAAGAGACCCAGTACTTC